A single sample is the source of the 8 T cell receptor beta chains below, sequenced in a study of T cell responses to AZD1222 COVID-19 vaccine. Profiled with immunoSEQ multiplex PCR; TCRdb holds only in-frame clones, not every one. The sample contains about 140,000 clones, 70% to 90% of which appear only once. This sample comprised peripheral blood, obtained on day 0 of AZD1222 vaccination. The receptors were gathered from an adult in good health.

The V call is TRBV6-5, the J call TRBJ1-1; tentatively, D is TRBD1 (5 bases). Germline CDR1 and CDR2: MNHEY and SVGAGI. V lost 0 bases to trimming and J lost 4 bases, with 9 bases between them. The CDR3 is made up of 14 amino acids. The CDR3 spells CASSYSSGVTEAFF. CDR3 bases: TGTGCCAGCAGTTACTCATCGGGGGTCACTGAAGCTTTCTTT.

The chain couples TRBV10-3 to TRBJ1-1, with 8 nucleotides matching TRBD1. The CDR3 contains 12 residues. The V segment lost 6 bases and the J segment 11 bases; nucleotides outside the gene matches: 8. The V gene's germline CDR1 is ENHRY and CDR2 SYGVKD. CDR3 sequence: CAIRRITGGAFF. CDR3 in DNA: TGTGCCATCAGAAGGATTACAGGGGGTGCTTTCTTT.

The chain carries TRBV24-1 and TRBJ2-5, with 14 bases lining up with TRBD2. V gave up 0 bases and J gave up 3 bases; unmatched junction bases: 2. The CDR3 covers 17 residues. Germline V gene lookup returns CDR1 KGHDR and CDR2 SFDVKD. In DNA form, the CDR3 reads TGTGCCACCAGTGATTTGGGACTAGCGGGAGGAAAAGAGACCCAGTACTTC. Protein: CATSDLGLAGGKETQYF.

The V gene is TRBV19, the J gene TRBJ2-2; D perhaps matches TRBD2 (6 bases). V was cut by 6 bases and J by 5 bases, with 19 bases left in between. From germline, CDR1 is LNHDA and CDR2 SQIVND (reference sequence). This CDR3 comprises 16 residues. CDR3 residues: CASRPLAGRETGELFF. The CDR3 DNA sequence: TGTGCCAGTAGACCCCTTGCAGGGCGGGAAACCGGGGAGCTGTTTTTT. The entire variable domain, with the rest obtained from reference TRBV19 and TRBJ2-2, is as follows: DGGITQSPKYLFRKEGQNVTLSCEQNLNHDAMYWYRQDPGQGLRLIYYSQIVNDFQKGDIAEGYSVSREKKESFPLTVTSAQKNPTAFYLCASRPLAGRETGELFFGEGSRLTVL.

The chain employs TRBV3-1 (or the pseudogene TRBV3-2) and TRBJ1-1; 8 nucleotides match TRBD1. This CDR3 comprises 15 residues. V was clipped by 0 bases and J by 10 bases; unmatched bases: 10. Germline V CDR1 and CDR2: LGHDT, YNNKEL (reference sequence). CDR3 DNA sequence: TGTGCCAGCAGCCAAGAAACAGGGGGGACTTCTGGAGCTTTCTTT. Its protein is CASSQETGGTSGAFF.

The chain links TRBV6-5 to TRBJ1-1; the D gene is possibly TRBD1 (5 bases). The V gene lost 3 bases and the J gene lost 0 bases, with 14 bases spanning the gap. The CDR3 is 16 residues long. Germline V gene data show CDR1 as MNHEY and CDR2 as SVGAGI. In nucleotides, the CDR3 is TGTGCCAGCAGTTATACCGGGGGACCGCTGAACACTGAAGCTTTCTTT. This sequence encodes CASSYTGGPLNTEAFF.

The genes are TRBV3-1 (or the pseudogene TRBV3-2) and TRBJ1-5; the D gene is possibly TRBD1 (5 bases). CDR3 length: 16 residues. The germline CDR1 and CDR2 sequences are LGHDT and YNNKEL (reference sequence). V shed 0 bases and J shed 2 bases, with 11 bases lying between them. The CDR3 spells CASSQDRGVGNQPQHF. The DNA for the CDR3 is TGTGCCAGCAGCCAAGATCGGGGCGTCGGCAATCAGCCCCAGCATTTT.

CDR3 protein: CASSRGLNQPQHF. The CDR3 bases are TGTGCCAGCAGTCGAGGGCTGAATCAGCCCCAGCATTTT. The rearrangement links TRBV6-5 to TRBJ1-5; D is undetermined. Trimming pared 5 bases from V and 4 bases from J, leaving 9 bases between. Germline CDR1 reads MNHEY; CDR2 reads SVGAGI. The CDR3 is 13 residues long.